Listed below are T cell receptor beta chains from one sample, sequenced in a study of technical replicates of blood from a few donors. Assay: immunoSEQ multiplex PCR; the TCRdb copy retains only in-frame clones and omits some. This sample carries around 76,000 clones, 95% to 99% of them seen once, and the ten largest clones take roughly 0.2%. Sequenced: T cells isolated from PBMCs. These receptors originate from a human donor in good health. CDR3s include the opening cysteine and the closing phenylalanine or tryptophan. D genes are given only for firm matches. Clone size is shown for a subset of rows, as once, few, many or a class of expanded clone.

J,size,V,D,DNA,CDR3
TRBJ2-1,-,TRBV7-2,-,TGTGCCAGCAGCTTAGTCTCTGCTAGTGAGCAGTTCTTC,CASSLVSASEQFF
TRBJ2-3,-,TRBV5-4,-,TGTGCCAGCAGCCACAGGACGGAGAGCACAGATACGCAGTATTTT,CASSHRTESTDTQYF
TRBJ2-7,-,TRBV7-9,TRBD2,TGTGCCAGCAGCTTGTCGACTAGCACCTACGAGCAGTACTTC,CASSLSTSTYEQYF
TRBJ2-7,-,TRBV30,TRBD1,TGTGCCTGGAGCCCGGACAGGGGATACGAGCAGTACTTC,CAWSPDRGYEQYF
TRBJ2-5,once,TRBV29-1,TRBD2,TGCAGCGTTGTTGAACTAGCGGAAGAGACCCAGTACTTC,CSVVELAEETQYF
TRBJ1-1,-,TRBV6-5,-,TGTGCCAGCAGCCGAGGGCAGACTGAAGCTTTCTTT,CASSRGQTEAFF
TRBJ2-2,-,TRBV6-1,-,TGTGCCAGCAGTGATCTTCTCGGCGGGAACACCGGGGAGCTGTTTTTT,CASSDLLGGNTGELFF
TRBJ1-4,-,TRBV30,TRBD1,TGTGCCTGGAGTGGGACAGGGGGGGAAAAACTGTTTTTT,CAWSGTGGEKLFF
TRBJ2-7,-,TRBV11-2,TRBD1,TGTGCCAGCAGCTGGGGACAGTCCTACGAGCAGTACTTC,CASSWGQSYEQYF
TRBJ2-7,-,TRBV6-1,-,TGTGCCAGCAGTCCACGACCGACAGGCTACGAGCAGTACTTC,CASSPRPTGYEQYF
TRBJ2-7,-,TRBV5-8,-,TGTGCCAGCAGCTTTTACAGGGAAGGATACGAGCAGTACTTC,CASSFYREGYEQYF
TRBJ2-2,-,TRBV7-9,TRBD1,TGTGCCAGCAGCCTGGACAGGGGGCAGCTGTTTTTT,CASSLDRGQLFF
TRBJ1-1,-,TRBV11-2,TRBD1,TGTGCCAGCGACTTGGGACAGCAGAACACTGAAGCTTTCTTT,CASDLGQQNTEAFF
TRBJ2-7,-,TRBV27,TRBD1,TGTGCCAGCAGTTTGCGACTAGGACAGGGGGGGTACGAGCAGTACTTC,CASSLRLGQGGYEQYF
TRBJ1-4,once,TRBV6-5,TRBD1,TGTGCCAGCAGACAGGGGGGTGAAAAACTGTTTTTT,CASRQGGEKLFF
TRBJ2-7,-,TRBV6-5,TRBD1,TGTGCCAGCAGTTACGTGGGGCAGGGGGCGGGCGAGCAGTACTTC,CASSYVGQGAGEQYF
TRBJ2-7,-,TRBV7-6,TRBD2,TGTGCCAGCAGCTTGAGCGGGATTGACGAGCAGTACTTC,CASSLSGIDEQYF
TRBJ2-3,-,TRBV9,-,TGTGCCAGCAGCGTAGGAGGCGCGGGCGGTACGCAGTATTTT,CASSVGGAGGTQYF
TRBJ1-4,-,TRBV6-5,-,TGTGCCAGCAGTTACTCGGGGCCCGGAAAACTGTTTTTT,CASSYSGPGKLFF
TRBJ2-7,-,TRBV2,-,TGTGCCTTCGACCTGGGTCAGGCCTACGAGCAGTACTTC,CAFDLGQAYEQYF
TRBJ2-6,-,TRBV19,-,TGTGCCACAAGAGGGGGGGCAGGTGGGGCCAACGTCCTGACTTTC,CATRGGAGGANVLTF
TRBJ1-1,-,TRBV6-5,-,TGTGCCAGCAGAACGCGAATGCAGGGAACTGAAGCTTTCTTT,CASRTRMQGTEAFF
TRBJ2-1,-,TRBV19,TRBD2,TGTGCCAGTAGTATTCTGACTAGCCGCCACAATGAGCAGTTCTTC,CASSILTSRHNEQFF
TRBJ2-7,-,TRBV4-3,-,TGCGCCAGCAGCCTCCAACTAGACTACGAGCAGTACTTC,CASSLQLDYEQYF
TRBJ1-4,-,TRBV4-3,TRBD1,TGCGCCAGCAGCGAACCAGGGGGAATGGGTAAACTGTTTTTT,CASSEPGGMGKLFF
TRBJ2-5,-,TRBV7-9,TRBD1,TGTGCCAGCAGCTTTGCCGGACAGGGGGGTGGAGAGACCCAGTACTTC,CASSFAGQGGGETQYF
TRBJ2-7,-,TRBV10-3,TRBD2,TGTGCCATCAGTGAAACTAGCGGGAGCTACGAGCAGTACTTC,CAISETSGSYEQYF
TRBJ2-1,-,TRBV9,-,TGTGCCAGCAGCGTGACCTCGGAGGGCAAAGATGAGCAGTTCTTC,CASSVTSEGKDEQFF
TRBJ1-4,-,TRBV5-6,-,TGTGCCAGCAGCCCGACAGGAGCTAATGAAAAACTGTTTTTT,CASSPTGANEKLFF
TRBJ2-3,-,TRBV27,TRBD2,TGTGCCAGCAGTTACGGACTAGCCTCAGATACGCAGTATTTT,CASSYGLASDTQYF
TRBJ1-2,-,TRBV19,-,TGTGCCAGTAGTATAGCCCCAGGGCGAGGCTACACCTTC,CASSIAPGRGYTF
TRBJ1-1,-,TRBV19,-,TGTGCCAGTAGTATAGGAGGGCTTGAAGCTTTCTTT,CASSIGGLEAFF
TRBJ2-1,-,TRBV9,TRBD2,TGTGCCAGCAGCGCCCACCCTAGCGGGAGACTGGGTGAGCAGTTCTTC,CASSAHPSGRLGEQFF
TRBJ1-1,-,TRBV9,TRBD1,TGTGCCAGCGGACAGGGGATGAACACTGAAGCTTTCTTT,CASGQGMNTEAFF
TRBJ2-3,-,TRBV5-1,TRBD2,TGCGCCAGCAGCCGGAGGACTAGCGGGGGAACCACAGATACGCAGTATTTT,CASSRRTSGGTTDTQYF
TRBJ2-2,-,TRBV18,TRBD2,TGTGCCAGCTCAACAGGACTAGCGATGAACACCGGGGAGCTGTTTTTT,CASSTGLAMNTGELFF
TRBJ1-3,-,TRBV4-1,-,TGCGCCAGCAGCCAAGACAGGTCGGGAAACACCATATATTTT,CASSQDRSGNTIYF
TRBJ2-1,-,TRBV6-1,-,TGTGCCAGCAGTGAATCGGGAGGGGGCTACGTTGAGCAGTTCTTC,CASSESGGGYVEQFF
TRBJ2-7,-,TRBV29-1,-,TGCAGCGTTGCCGGGGAAGGGAACGAGCAGTACTTC,CSVAGEGNEQYF
TRBJ1-2,once,TRBV7-6,TRBD1,TGTGCCAGCAGCTCGGACAGGAGCTATGGCTACACCTTC,CASSSDRSYGYTF
TRBJ1-2,-,TRBV14,-,TGTGCCAGCAGCCAAGACAGGGTCGGTGGCTACACCTTC,CASSQDRVGGYTF
TRBJ2-7,-,TRBV11-3,TRBD1,TGTGCCAGCAGCTTATCTCTGGGACAGGGGGCATACGAGCAGTACTTC,CASSLSLGQGAYEQYF
TRBJ1-1,-,TRBV28,-,TGTGCCAGCAGTTTATCGATCTCCGGACACCCAAAAGCTTTCTTT,CASSLSISGHPKAFF
TRBJ2-1,once,TRBV29-1,TRBD2,TGCAGCGTTGAAGGGACTAGCGGACACTACTACAATGAGCAGTTCTTC,CSVEGTSGHYYNEQFF
TRBJ2-7,-,TRBV11-2,-,TGTGCCAGCAGCTGGGGGGACGGTGGTAGCGACGAGCAGTACTTC,CASSWGDGGSDEQYF
TRBJ2-5,-,TRBV11-2,TRBD2,TGTGCCAGCAGCTCCCTAGGAGCGGGGATGGAGACCCAGTACTTC,CASSSLGAGMETQYF
TRBJ1-2,-,TRBV6-5,-,TGTGCCAGCAGTTACCTGGGGGCTTACGGCTACACCTTC,CASSYLGAYGYTF
TRBJ2-7,-,TRBV7-9,TRBD1,TGTGCCAGCAGCTTAGTAGGGCGACAGGGATCCTACGAGCAGTACTTC,CASSLVGRQGSYEQYF
TRBJ1-2,-,TRBV29-1,TRBD1,TGCAGCGTTCCGGGACAGATGTTGGGCTACACCTTC,CSVPGQMLGYTF
TRBJ2-7,-,TRBV5-1,-,TGCGCCAGCAGCTTTGGACAGAACTACGAGCAGTACTTC,CASSFGQNYEQYF
TRBJ1-2,-,TRBV19,TRBD1,TGTGCCAGTACCGGGACAGGTGAAATCTATGGCTACACCTTC,CASTGTGEIYGYTF
TRBJ2-7,-,TRBV30,-,TGTGCCTGGAGTTATCCCTCCGAGGGCCACTACGAGCAGTACTTC,CAWSYPSEGHYEQYF